The rows below give T cell receptor beta chains drawn from one sample of a study of T cells after yellow fever vaccination. TCRdb fed the 5' RACE reads into MiXCR, producing one record per CDR3 protein. The sample lists 500,000 to 650,000 distinct CDR3 sequences, about a sixth occurring once. The material was PBMCs, obtained 4 to 5 days after the first yellow fever vaccination. The source of these receptors is a man aged 18 to 30 who received the YFV17D yellow fever vaccine. Each CDR3 is given with its conserved first and last residue. The D gene is left open where the match is weak. Size is stated for part of the rows, as once, few or many counts, or as a class when the clone is expanded.

>TRBD1|-|TRBV5-6|TRBJ2-2
CASSFRQGYTGELFF
TGTGCCAGCAGTTTTAGACAGGGGTACACCGGGGAGCTGTTTTTT
>-|-|TRBV7-9|TRBJ2-2
CATRGELFF
TGTGCCACGAGAGGGGAGCTGTTTTTT
>-|few|TRBV6-1|TRBJ1-3
CASSPISGNTIYF
TGTGCCAGCAGCCCGATCTCTGGAAACACCATATATTTT
>-|few|TRBV5-4|TRBJ1-4
CASSHSVGIATNEKLFF
TGTGCCAGCAGCCATTCTGTGGGAATAGCAACTAATGAAAAACTGTTTTTT
>-|few|TRBV11-2|TRBJ2-2
CASSLLGARWTGELFF
TGTGCCAGCAGCTTACTGGGGGCGCGGTGGACCGGGGAGCTGTTTTTT
>TRBD1|-|TRBV4-2|TRBJ2-7
CASSQERGRRDEQYF
TGTGCCAGCAGCCAAGAGAGGGGGCGAAGGGATGAGCAGTACTTC
>-|-|TRBV12-3/TRBV12-4|TRBJ1-5
CASSLAPQGNSGQPQHF
TGTGCCAGCAGTTTAGCTCCACAGGGCAATAGCGGTCAGCCCCAGCATTTT
>-|-|TRBV7-6|TRBJ2-7
CASSLASQAHEQYF
TGTGCCAGCAGCTTAGCGTCTCAGGCCCACGAGCAGTACTTC
>-|few|TRBV7-2|TRBJ2-3
CASTARDTQYF
TGTGCCAGCACCGCTAGAGATACGCAGTATTTT
>TRBD2|-|TRBV5-4|TRBJ2-7
CASSPRPGGGASYEQYF
TGTGCCAGCAGCCCGCGACCCGGCGGGGGTGCCTCCTACGAGCAGTACTTC
>-|-|TRBV7-8|TRBJ2-5
CASSPARGLHQETQYF
TGTGCCAGCAGCCCGGCGCGAGGACTTCATCAAGAGACCCAGTACTTC
>TRBD2|few|TRBV3-1|TRBJ2-3
CASSQEWRGDTDTQYF
TGTGCCAGCAGCCAAGAGTGGCGGGGGGACACAGATACGCAGTATTTT
>TRBD2|few|TRBV6-1|TRBJ2-5
CATEIGLAGGETQYF
TGTGCCACCGAAATTGGGTTAGCGGGGGGAGAGACCCAGTACTTC
>TRBD1|-|TRBV7-2|TRBJ2-7
CASSFRGTEYEQYF
TGTGCCAGCAGCTTCCGTGGGACAGAGTACGAGCAGTACTTC
>-|-|TRBV11-2|TRBJ1-4
CASSLALNRYEKLFF
TGTGCCAGCAGCTTAGCCTTGAACCGGTATGAAAAACTGTTTTTT
>-|few|TRBV5-1|TRBJ2-6
CASSFVGAGANVLTF
TGCGCCAGCAGCTTTGTGGGGGCTGGGGCCAACGTCCTGACTTTC
>-|-|TRBV20-1|TRBJ1-2
CSPVLGRETTGYTF
TGCAGTCCAGTACTAGGGAGGGAAACTACTGGCTACACCTTC
>-|many|TRBV12-3/TRBV12-4|TRBJ2-2
CASSLEVRPGELFF
TGTGCCAGCAGTTTAGAGGTCAGGCCCGGGGAGCTGTTTTTT
>-|-|TRBV7-2|TRBJ1-6
CASSLGSPSSYNSPLHF
TGTGCCAGCAGCTTAGGGTCCCCAAGCTCCTATAATTCACCCCTCCACTTT
>-|once|TRBV6-2/TRBV6-3|TRBJ2-1
CASSYTRFYEQFF
TGTGCCAGCAGTTACACCCGATTCTATGAGCAGTTCTTC
>TRBD2|-|TRBV9|TRBJ2-1
CASSVVLSGGPNEQFF
TGTGCCAGCAGCGTAGTATTAAGCGGGGGCCCTAATGAGCAGTTCTTC
>-|few|TRBV28|TRBJ1-5
CASSKRSGSFQPQHF
TGTGCCAGCAGTAAGAGGTCAGGGTCTTTTCAGCCCCAGCATTTT
>-|-|TRBV7-9|TRBJ1-1
CASRPMGTAEAFF
TGTGCCAGCAGACCGATGGGTACTGCTGAAGCTTTCTTT
>-|few|TRBV7-7|TRBJ2-1
CASSLGPTFYNEQFF
TGTGCTAGCAGCCTGGGACCAACTTTCTACAATGAGCAGTTCTTC
>TRBD1|-|TRBV4-1|TRBJ2-1
CASSQTGGNSYNEQFF
TGCGCCAGCAGCCAGACAGGGGGCAACTCCTACAATGAGCAGTTCTTC
>TRBD2|few|TRBV11-2|TRBJ2-1
CASGRGGLEQFF
TGTGCCAGCGGACGGGGGGGCCTTGAGCAGTTCTTC
>TRBD2|-|TRBV5-6|TRBJ2-3
CASRPEGAGGLDTQYF
TGTGCCAGCAGGCCGGAGGGAGCGGGGGGGTTGGATACGCAGTATTTT
>TRBD2|-|TRBV24-1|TRBJ2-1
CAIASGGAGNEQFF
TGTGCCATCGCCAGCGGGGGGGCCGGGAATGAGCAGTTCTTC